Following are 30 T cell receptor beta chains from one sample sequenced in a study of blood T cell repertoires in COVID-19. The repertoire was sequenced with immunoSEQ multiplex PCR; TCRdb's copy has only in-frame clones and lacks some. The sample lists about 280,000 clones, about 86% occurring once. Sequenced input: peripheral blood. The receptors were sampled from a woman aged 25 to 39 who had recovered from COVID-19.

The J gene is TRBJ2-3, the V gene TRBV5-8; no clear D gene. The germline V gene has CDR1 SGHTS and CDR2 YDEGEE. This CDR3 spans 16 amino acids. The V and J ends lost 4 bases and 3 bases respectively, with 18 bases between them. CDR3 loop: CASSAQPGFGTDTQYF. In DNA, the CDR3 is TGTGCCAGCAGCGCCCAGCCCGGGTTTGGAACAGATACGCAGTATTTT.

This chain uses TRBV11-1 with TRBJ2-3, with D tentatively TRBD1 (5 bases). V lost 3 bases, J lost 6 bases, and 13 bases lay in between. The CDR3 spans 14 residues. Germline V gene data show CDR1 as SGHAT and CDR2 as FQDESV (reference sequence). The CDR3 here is CASSFVWGADTQYF. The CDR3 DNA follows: TGTGCCAGCAGCTTCGTATGGGGCGCGGATACGCAGTATTTT.

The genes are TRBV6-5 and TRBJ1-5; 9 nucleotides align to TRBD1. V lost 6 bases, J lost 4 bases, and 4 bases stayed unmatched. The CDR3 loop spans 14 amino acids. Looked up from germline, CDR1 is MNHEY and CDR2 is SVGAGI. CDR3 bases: TGTGCCAGCAGCCGGACAGGGGTAAATCAGCCCCAGCATTTT. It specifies CASSRTGVNQPQHF.

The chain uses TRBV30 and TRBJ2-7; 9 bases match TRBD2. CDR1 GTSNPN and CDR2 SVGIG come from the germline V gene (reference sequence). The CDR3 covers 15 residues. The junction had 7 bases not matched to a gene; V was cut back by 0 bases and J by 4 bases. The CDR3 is CAWSVPGGGGYEQYF. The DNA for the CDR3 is TGTGCCTGGAGTGTACCGGGCGGGGGGGGTTACGAGCAGTACTTC.

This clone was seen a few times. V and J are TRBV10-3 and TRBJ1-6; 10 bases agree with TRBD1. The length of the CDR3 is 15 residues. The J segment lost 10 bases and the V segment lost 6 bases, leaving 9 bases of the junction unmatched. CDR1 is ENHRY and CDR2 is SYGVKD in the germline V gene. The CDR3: CAISRDRGEYSPLHF. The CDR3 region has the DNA TGTGCCATCAGCCGGGACAGGGGAGAGTACTCACCCCTCCACTTT.

The CDR3 loop is CASSSPPGQTNEKLFF. CDR3 coding DNA: TGTGCCAGCAGTTCGCCTCCGGGACAGACTAATGAAAAACTGTTTTTT. The rearrangement links TRBV27 to TRBJ1-4, with 7 bases fitting TRBD1. Germline V gene data show CDR1 as MNHEY and CDR2 as SMNVEV (reference sequence). The CDR3 is 16 amino acids. The V segment lost 4 bases and the J segment 2 bases; nucleotides outside the gene matches: 7. The whole variable domain, remainder taken from reference TRBV27 and TRBJ1-4, is EAQVTQNPRYLITVTGKKLTVTCSQNMNHEYMSWYRQDPGLGLRQIYYSMNVEVTDKGDVPEGYKVSRKEKRNFPLILESPSPNQTSLYFCASSSPPGQTNEKLFFGSGTQLSVL.

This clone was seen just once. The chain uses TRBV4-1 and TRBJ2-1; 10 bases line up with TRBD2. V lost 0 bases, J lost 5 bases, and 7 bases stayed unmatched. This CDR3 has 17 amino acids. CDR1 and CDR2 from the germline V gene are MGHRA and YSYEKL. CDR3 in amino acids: CASSQDLSGRPDNEQFF. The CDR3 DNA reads TGCGCCAGCAGCCAAGACCTTAGCGGGAGGCCCGACAATGAGCAGTTCTTC.

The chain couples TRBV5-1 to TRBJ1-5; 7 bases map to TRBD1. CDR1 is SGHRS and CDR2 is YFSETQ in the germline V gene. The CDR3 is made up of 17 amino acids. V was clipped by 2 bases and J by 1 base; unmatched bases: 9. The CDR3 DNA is TGCGCCAGCAGCTTACATCCGACAGGGATAAGCAATCAGCCCCAGCATTTT. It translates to CASSLHPTGISNQPQHF.

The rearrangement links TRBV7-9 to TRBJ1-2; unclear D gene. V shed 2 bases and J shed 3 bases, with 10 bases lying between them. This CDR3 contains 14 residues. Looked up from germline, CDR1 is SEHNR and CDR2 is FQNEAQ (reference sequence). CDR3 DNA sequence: TGTGCCAGCAGCTTAATTGGGGAGTACTATGGCTACACCTTC. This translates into CASSLIGEYYGYTF.

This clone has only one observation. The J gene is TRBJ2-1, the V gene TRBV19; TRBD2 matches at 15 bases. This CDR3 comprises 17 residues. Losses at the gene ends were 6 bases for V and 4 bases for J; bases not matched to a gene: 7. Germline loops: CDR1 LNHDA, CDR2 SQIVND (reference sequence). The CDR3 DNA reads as TGTGCCAGTAGGGATTGGACTAGCGGGGGGGATTACAATGAGCAGTTCTTC. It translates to CASRDWTSGGDYNEQFF.

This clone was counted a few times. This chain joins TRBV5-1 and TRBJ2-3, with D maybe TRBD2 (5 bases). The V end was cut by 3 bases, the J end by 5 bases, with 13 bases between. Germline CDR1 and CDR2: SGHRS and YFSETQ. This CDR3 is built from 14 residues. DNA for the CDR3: TGCGCCAGCAGCTCTACCACTGCGGGAGATACGCAGTATTTT. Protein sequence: CASSSTTAGDTQYF. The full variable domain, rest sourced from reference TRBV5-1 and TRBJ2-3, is KAGVTQTPRYLIKTRGQQVTLSCSPISGHRSVSWYQQTPGQGLQFLFEYFSETQRNKGNFPGRFSGRQFSNSRSEMNVSTLELGDSALYLCASSSTTAGDTQYFGPGTRLTVL.

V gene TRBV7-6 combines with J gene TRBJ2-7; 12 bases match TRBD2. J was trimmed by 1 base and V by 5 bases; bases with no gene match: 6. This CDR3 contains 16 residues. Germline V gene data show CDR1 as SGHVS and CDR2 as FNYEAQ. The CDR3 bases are TGTGCCAGCAGCCGACGGACTAGCGGGATTTCCTACGAGCAGTACTTC. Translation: CASSRRTSGISYEQYF. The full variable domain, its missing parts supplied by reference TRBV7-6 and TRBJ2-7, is GAGVSQSPRYKVTKRGQDVALRCDPISGHVSLYWYRQALGQGPEFLTYFNYEAQQDKSGLPNDRFSAERPEGSISTLTIQRTEQRDSAMYRCASSRRTSGISYEQYFGPGTRLTVT.

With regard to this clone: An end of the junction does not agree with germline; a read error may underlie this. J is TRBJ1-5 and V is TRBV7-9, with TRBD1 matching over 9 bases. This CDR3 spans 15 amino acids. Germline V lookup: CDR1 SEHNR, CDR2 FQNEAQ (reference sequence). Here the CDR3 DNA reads TGTGCCAGCAGCCCCGGGACAGGGACTTCTCAGACCCAGCATTTT. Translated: CASSPGTGTSQTQHF.

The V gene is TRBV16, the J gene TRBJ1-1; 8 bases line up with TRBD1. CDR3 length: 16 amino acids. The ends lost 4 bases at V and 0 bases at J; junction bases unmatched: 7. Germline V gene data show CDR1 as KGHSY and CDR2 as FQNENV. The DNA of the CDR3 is TGTGCCAGCAGCCCAGGGGGCGGAACCATGAACACTGAAGCTTTCTTT. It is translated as CASSPGGGTMNTEAFF. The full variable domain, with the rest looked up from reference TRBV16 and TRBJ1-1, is GEEVAQTPKHLVRGEGQKAKLYCAPIKGHSYVFWYQQVLKNEFKFLISFQNENVFDETGMPKERFSAKCLPNSPCSLEIQATKLEDSAVYFCASSPGGGTMNTEAFFGQGTRLTVV.

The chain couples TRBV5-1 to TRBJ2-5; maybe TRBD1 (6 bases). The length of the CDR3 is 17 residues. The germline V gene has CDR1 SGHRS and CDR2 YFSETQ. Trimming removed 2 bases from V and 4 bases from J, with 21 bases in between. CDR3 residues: CASSLRGPGDIGETQYF. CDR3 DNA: TGCGCCAGCAGCTTACGCGGGCCAGGGGACATTGGAGAGACCCAGTACTTC.

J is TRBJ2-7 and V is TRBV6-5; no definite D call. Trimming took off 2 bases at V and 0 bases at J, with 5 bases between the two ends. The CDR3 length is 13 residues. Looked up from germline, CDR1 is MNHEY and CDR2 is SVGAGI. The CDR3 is CASSYGISYEQYF. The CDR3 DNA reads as TGTGCCAGCAGTTACGGCATCTCCTACGAGCAGTACTTC.

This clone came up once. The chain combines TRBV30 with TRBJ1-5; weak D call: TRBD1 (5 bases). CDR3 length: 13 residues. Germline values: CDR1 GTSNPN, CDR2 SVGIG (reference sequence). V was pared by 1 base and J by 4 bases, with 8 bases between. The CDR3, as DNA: TGTGCCTGGAGTGGGGGGGTAAATCAGCCCCAGCATTTT. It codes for CAWSGGVNQPQHF. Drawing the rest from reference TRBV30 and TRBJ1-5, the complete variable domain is SQTIHQWPATLVQPVGSPLSLECTVEGTSNPNLYWYRQAAGRGLQLLFYSVGIGQISSEVPQNLSASRPQDRQFILSSKKLLLSDSGFYLCAWSGGVNQPQHFGDGTRLSIL.

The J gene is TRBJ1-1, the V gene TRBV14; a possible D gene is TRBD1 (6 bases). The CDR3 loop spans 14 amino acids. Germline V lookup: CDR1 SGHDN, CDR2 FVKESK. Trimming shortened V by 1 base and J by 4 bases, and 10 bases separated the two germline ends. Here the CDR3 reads CASSQGRTATEAFF. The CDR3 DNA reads TGTGCCAGCAGCCAAGGACGGACAGCCACTGAAGCTTTCTTT. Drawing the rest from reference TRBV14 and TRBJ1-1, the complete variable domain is EAGVTQFPSHSVIEKGQTVTLRCDPISGHDNLYWYRRVMGKEIKFLLHFVKESKQDESGMPNNRFLAERTGGTYSTLKVQPAELEDSGVYFCASSQGRTATEAFFGQGTRLTVV.

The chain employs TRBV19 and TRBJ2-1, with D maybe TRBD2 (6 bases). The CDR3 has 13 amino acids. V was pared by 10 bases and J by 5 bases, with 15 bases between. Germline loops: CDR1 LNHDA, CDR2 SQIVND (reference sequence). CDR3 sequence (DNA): TGTGCCACCGACTCCCGGGGGAACAATGAGCAGTTCTTC. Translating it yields CATDSRGNNEQFF.

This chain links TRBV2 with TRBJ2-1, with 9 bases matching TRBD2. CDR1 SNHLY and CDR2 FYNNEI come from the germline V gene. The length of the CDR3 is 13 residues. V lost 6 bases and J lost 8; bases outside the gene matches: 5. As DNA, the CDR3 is TGTGCCAGCAGCGGGACTAGCTCCGATGAGCAGTTCTTC. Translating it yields CASSGTSSDEQFF.

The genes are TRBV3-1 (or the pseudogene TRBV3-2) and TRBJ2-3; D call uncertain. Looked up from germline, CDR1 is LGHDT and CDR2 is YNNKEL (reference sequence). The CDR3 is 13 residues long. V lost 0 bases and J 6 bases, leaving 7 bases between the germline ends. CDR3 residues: CASSQELADTQYF. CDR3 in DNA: TGTGCCAGCAGCCAAGAGCTGGCCGATACGCAGTATTTT.

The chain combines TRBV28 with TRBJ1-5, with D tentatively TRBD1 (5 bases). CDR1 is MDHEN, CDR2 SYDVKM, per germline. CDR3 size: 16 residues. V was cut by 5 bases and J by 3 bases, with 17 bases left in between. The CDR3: CASSQLGGEVNQPQHF. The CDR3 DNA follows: TGTGCCAGCAGTCAGCTGGGGGGGGAGGTCAATCAGCCCCAGCATTTT.

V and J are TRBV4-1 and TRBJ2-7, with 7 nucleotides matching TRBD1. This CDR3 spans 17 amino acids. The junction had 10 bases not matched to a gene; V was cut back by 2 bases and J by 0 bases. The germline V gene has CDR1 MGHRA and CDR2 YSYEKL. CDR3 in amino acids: CASSQLIGGSYSYEQYF. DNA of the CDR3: TGCGCCAGCAGCCAACTCATAGGGGGCAGTTACTCCTACGAGCAGTACTTC.

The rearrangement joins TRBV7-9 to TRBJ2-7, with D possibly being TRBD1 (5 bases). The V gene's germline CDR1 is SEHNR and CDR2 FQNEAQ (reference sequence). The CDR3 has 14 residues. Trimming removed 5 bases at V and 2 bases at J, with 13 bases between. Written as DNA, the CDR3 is TGTGCCAGCAGCCCCAGGGTCGGTCCCTACGAGCAGTACTTC. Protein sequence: CASSPRVGPYEQYF.

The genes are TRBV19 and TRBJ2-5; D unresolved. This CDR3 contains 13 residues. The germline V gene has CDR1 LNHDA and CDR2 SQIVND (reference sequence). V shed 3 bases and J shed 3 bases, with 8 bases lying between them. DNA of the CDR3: TGTGCCAGTAGTATCTCCTCCGAAGAGACCCAGTACTTC. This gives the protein CASSISSEETQYF. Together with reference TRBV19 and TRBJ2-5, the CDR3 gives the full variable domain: DGGITQSPKYLFRKEGQNVTLSCEQNLNHDAMYWYRQDPGQGLRLIYYSQIVNDFQKGDIAEGYSVSREKKESFPLTVTSAQKNPTAFYLCASSISSEETQYFGPGTRLLVL.

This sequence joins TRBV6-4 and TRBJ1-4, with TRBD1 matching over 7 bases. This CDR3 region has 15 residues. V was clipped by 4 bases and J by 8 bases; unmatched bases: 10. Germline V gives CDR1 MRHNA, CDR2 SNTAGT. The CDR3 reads CASSGLTGVVEKLFF. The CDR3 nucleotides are TGTGCCAGCAGTGGCCTAACAGGGGTTGTGGAAAAACTGTTTTTT.

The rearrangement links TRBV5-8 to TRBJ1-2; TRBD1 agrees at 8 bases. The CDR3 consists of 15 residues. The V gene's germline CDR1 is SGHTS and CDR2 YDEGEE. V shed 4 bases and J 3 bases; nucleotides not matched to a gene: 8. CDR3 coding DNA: TGTGCCAGCAGCCTAGGGACAGGAGACCACTATGGCTACACCTTC. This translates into CASSLGTGDHYGYTF.

The CDR3, as DNA: TGTGCCATCAGACTACAGGGAGCTAGCACAGATACGCAGTATTTT. Its translation: CAIRLQGASTDTQYF. V gene TRBV10-3 combines with J gene TRBJ2-3; tentative D call: TRBD1 (6 bases). The CDR3 runs 15 residues. Germline values: CDR1 ENHRY, CDR2 SYGVKD. Trimming cost V 6 bases and J 0 bases, with 13 bases left between them.

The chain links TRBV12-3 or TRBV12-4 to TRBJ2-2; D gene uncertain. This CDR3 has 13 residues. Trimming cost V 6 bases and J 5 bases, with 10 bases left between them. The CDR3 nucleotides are TGTGCCAGCAGAATGACTCTAACCGGGGAGCTGTTTTTT. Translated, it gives CASRMTLTGELFF.

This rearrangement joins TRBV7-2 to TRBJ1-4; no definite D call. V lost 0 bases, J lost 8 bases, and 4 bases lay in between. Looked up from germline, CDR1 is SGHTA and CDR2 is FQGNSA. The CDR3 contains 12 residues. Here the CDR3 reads CASSLAREKLFF. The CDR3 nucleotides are TGTGCCAGCAGCTTAGCGAGAGAAAAACTGTTTTTT. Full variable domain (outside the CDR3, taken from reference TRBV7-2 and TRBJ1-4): GAGVSQSPSNKVTEKGKDVELRCDPISGHTALYWYRQSLGQGLEFLIYFQGNSAPDKSGLPSDRFSAERTGGSVSTLTIQRTQQEDSAVYLCASSLAREKLFFGSGTQLSVL.